This T cell receptor beta chain was sequenced in a study of T cell responses to AZD1222 COVID-19 vaccine (dated by TCRdb to the early 2020s). Regarding the complete study: AZD1222 recipients with second doses at about 4 weeks or about 12 weeks were pooled, because spike-specific TCR depth and breadth did not differ between schedules. TCR sequencing was performed for over 230 trial participants, of whom some 200 were given two doses of AZD1222 and approximately 25 were given two doses of MenACWY control vaccine. Trial participants were enrolled by age into subgroups of 18-55, 56-69 and 70-plus years, and around 150, 28 and 57 TCR-sequenced participants, respectively, were included in these subgroups. Paper-wide results and their limitations: Only five or six AZD1222 recipients were SARS-CoV-2 seropositive at baseline, limiting conclusions about previously exposed vaccinees. Most participants were white British and females outnumbered males, and the authors suggested that clonal diversity may have been underestimated. Spike-specific TCR breadth and depth rose significantly after two AZD1222 doses compared with day 0 and with MenACWY recipients. In the small 56-69-year group, the increase in depth fell short of significance, most likely because of low power. Nearly half of unique spike-specific TCRs reportedly recognized epitopes outside regions mutated in the B.1.351 and B.1.1.7 variants. Because no day 14 peak-response samples were available, repertoires were characterized only after the peak T cell response. CD4 TCRs associated with the vaccine covered the entire spike protein, and the dominant responses were in regions 160-218 and 743-854.

CDR1 MDHEN and CDR2 SYDVKM are derived from the germline V gene. V sheds 3 bases and J sheds 3 bases, leaving 9 bases between their ends. The CDR3 measures 13 amino acids from cysteine to phenylalanine. Kept here is only the CDR3 DNA, which spans 39 bases and is read in frame from base 1. A word on this clone: The antigen this receptor binds is unknown. No base quality information exists; no much larger clone differs at one position.

The CDR3 regions of human TCRbeta chains were analyzed by immunosequencing. The original methods were these. TCRs in the repertoires were matched against a reference library of SARS-CoV-2-specific TCRs that had been generated with the MIRA antigen-specificity platform. Breadth was defined as the fraction of unique TCRs that were SARS-CoV-2-associated. Depth was defined as the fraction of total T cells that were SARS-CoV-2-associated. Using the MIRA data, every spike-specific TCR was mapped to the spike region that the TCR reacted to and assigned to either a CD4 or a CD8 class. Log10-transformed breadth and depth values were compared by one-way ANOVA with Sidak's multiple comparisons tests. The clones in this table, taken by TCRdb from immuneACCESS, are in-frame only. Not every clone is retained; where verified, under half of the shortfall comes from an unresolved V gene, and the cause of the rest is unknown. V, J and clone size were drawn from that table, and D and trimming were deduced from the DNA. This sample is represented by 100,000 to 120,000 clones; around 92% of them were singletons. Jointly, the top ten make up roughly 7% of the sample.

Explained via the paper, the time point label denotes: baseline before first vaccination. Samples from vaccinated people were obtained from the UK trials COV001 and COV002, which included a single-blind randomized controlled phase 2/3 trial of AZD1222 (ChAdOx1 nCoV-19) in healthy adults. For TCRbeta chain sequencing, PBMC samples were collected from trial participants at day 0 and at day 28 after the second dose. The receptor chain draws on TRBV28 and TRBJ2-7, with TRBD1 tentatively as D gene (6 bases match). The source was peripheral blood, collected on day 0 of AZD1222 vaccination. This clonotype was obtained from an adult in good health. The DNA is TGTGCCAGCAGTTTTACAGGGCTCTACGAGCAGTACTTC. This encodes CASSFTGLYEQYF.